The 24 T cell receptor beta chains below all came from one sample that was sequenced in a study of control samples from healthy donors and cancer patients (dated by TCRdb to the early 2020s). Library creation used the immunoSEQ multiplex PCR assay. As stored in TCRdb, this immuneACCESS dataset retains in-frame rearrangements with V and J assigned. A fraction of the clones does not appear; measured against another copy, unresolved V genes explain less than half of the discrepancy, and the remainder lacks a known reason. This sample gives roughly 130,000 clones in total; around 96% of them show up just once. In total, the top ten clones hold about 4% of the sample. Sequencing input: blood. Receptors originate from a man aged 25-45 years in good health.

This clone was seen a single time. V and J are TRBV7-2 and TRBJ1-5; D is unclear. Deletions cut 2 bases from V and 6 bases from J, with 11 bases between. The CDR3 is 14 amino acids. CDR1 is SGHTA and CDR2 is FQGNSA in the germline V gene. CDR3 DNA sequence: TGTGCCAGCAGCTTACAGCCGGGAGGTCAGCCCCAGCATTTT. This encodes CASSLQPGGQPQHF.

The rearrangement links TRBV28 to TRBJ1-2; D may be TRBD1 (5 bases). Germline CDR1 reads MDHEN; CDR2 reads SYDVKM. This CDR3 spans 14 amino acids. With 3 bases removed from V and 7 bases from J, the gap between germline ends came to 15 bases. Written as DNA, the CDR3 is TGTGCCAGCAGTTTTCCGGCGGGGGTTGGTGGCTACACCTTC. Its translation: CASSFPAGVGGYTF.

The J gene is TRBJ1-5, the V gene TRBV12-5; D is possibly TRBD1 (5 bases). The germline CDR1 and CDR2 sequences are LGHNT and FRNRAP. The CDR3 spans 16 residues. Trimming shortened V by 9 bases and J by 3 bases, and 21 bases separated the two germline ends. CDR3 sequence: CASRFTGPTNNQPQHF. CDR3 nucleotides: TGTGCTAGCCGTTTCACAGGCCCCACCAACAATCAGCCCCAGCATTTT. The whole variable domain, remainder taken from reference TRBV12-5 and TRBJ1-5, is DARVTQTPRHKVTEMGQEVTMRCQPILGHNTVFWYRQTMMQGLELLAYFRNRAPLDDSGMPKDRFSAEMPDATLATLKIQPSEPRDSAVYFCASRFTGPTNNQPQHFGDGTRLSIL.

Worth noting for this clone: A single base separates this from a much larger clone, so it may be a read error. This same CDR3 is encoded by further DNA sequences in the sample. The chain couples TRBV6-1 to TRBJ1-1, with D tentatively TRBD1 (5 bases). Germline assignment: CDR1 MNHNS and CDR2 SASEGT. This CDR3 is built from 13 residues. Trimming took off 2 bases at V and 3 bases at J, with 7 bases between the two ends. The CDR3 DNA follows: TGTGCCAGCAGTGAACAGGGTCACACTGAAGCTTTCTTT. It yields the protein CASSEQGHTEAFF.

The chain joins TRBV6-2 or TRBV6-3 to TRBJ2-5, with 7 bases matching TRBD2. Trimming took 2 bases from V and 5 from J; bases not matched to a gene: 11. The CDR3 consists of 16 residues. The V gene's germline CDR1 is MNHEY and CDR2 SVGEGT. The CDR3 loop is CASSYIQRGLRETQYF. CDR3 DNA: TGTGCCAGCAGTTACATCCAGCGGGGCCTGAGGGAGACCCAGTACTTC.

The chain is built from TRBV19 and TRBJ1-4; D gene ambiguous. This CDR3 is built from 15 residues. Germline assignment: CDR1 LNHDA and CDR2 SQIVND (reference sequence). Trimming pared 5 bases from V and 8 bases from J, leaving 18 bases between. Here the CDR3 reads CASSVGRYVGEKLFF. Here the CDR3 DNA reads TGTGCCAGTAGTGTAGGACGGTACGTGGGCGAAAAACTGTTTTTT.

This clone was found once. The chain links TRBV6-2 or TRBV6-3 to TRBJ2-7, with D possibly being TRBD1 (6 bases). The CDR3 consists of 14 residues. Germline CDR1 is MNHEY and CDR2 is SVGEGT. Trimming cost V 0 bases and J 2 bases, with 8 bases left between them. CDR3: CASSYSQGPYEQYF. In DNA, the CDR3 is TGTGCCAGCAGTTACTCGCAGGGGCCCTACGAGCAGTACTTC.

This sequence joins TRBV18 and TRBJ1-1; perhaps TRBD1 as D (6 bases). The V gene lost 5 bases and the J gene lost 6 bases, with 10 bases spanning the gap. Germline V CDR1 and CDR2: KGHSH, LQKENI. The CDR3 totals 12 residues. The CDR3 DNA follows: TGTGCCAGCTCAACGGACAGCCCTGAAGCTTTCTTT. Translating gives CASSTDSPEAFF.

V usage is TRBV7-9 and J usage is TRBJ2-3, with unresolved D. The germline V and J ends were trimmed by 5 bases and 0 bases, with 6 bases remaining between them. Per germline, CDR1 SEHNR and CDR2 FQNEAQ (reference sequence). This CDR3 region has 13 residues. The CDR3 protein is CASSPESTDTQYF. Written as DNA, the CDR3 is TGTGCCAGCAGCCCCGAGAGCACAGATACGCAGTATTTT.

The chain uses TRBV7-2 and TRBJ1-1; no clear D. In germline, CDR1 is SGHTA, CDR2 FQGNSA. V lost 5 bases and J 0 bases, leaving 16 bases between the germline ends. This CDR3 is 16 amino acids long. The CDR3 DNA sequence: TGTGCCAGCAGCCCTCGATATAACACGGTGAACACTGAAGCTTTCTTT. This codes for CASSPRYNTVNTEAFF.

Details on this clone: Other DNA sequences from this sample encode an identical CDR3 as well. The J gene is TRBJ2-5, the V gene TRBV2, with D perhaps TRBD1 or TRBD2 (5 bases each). The CDR3 has 11 residues. Per germline, CDR1 SNHLY and CDR2 FYNNEI. The V end lost 8 bases, the J end lost 5 bases, and 9 bases lay between the germline ends. In nucleotides, the CDR3 is TGTGCCAGCTCGGGGCGTGAGACCCAGTACTTC. Its translation is CASSGRETQYF.

The rearrangement uses TRBV6-2 or TRBV6-3 and TRBJ2-7; 9 bases line up with TRBD2. The J segment lost 6 bases and the V segment lost 4 bases, leaving 13 bases of the junction unmatched. The CDR3 sequence is 16 residues long. The V gene's germline CDR1 is MNHEY and CDR2 SVGEGT. The CDR3 sequence is CASSFAPGGGELEQYF. CDR3 in DNA: TGTGCCAGCAGTTTCGCTCCGGGCGGGGGGGAACTCGAGCAGTACTTC.

The chain couples TRBV6-4 to TRBJ1-2, with D possibly matching TRBD1 (5 bases). Germline CDR1 reads MRHNA; CDR2 reads SNTAGT. CDR3 length: 13 amino acids. V dropped 4 bases and J dropped 5 bases, with 11 bases sitting between them. CDR3 amino acids: CASSAEGLYGYTF. CDR3 nucleotide sequence: TGTGCCAGCAGTGCGGAGGGGTTGTATGGCTACACCTTC.

The rearrangement joins TRBV12-3 or TRBV12-4 to TRBJ1-5, with D possibly being TRBD1 (6 bases). V lost 6 bases and J 6 bases, leaving 12 bases between the germline ends. The CDR3 is 13 residues long. The CDR3 sequence is CASSLTGSQPQHF. The DNA for the CDR3 is TGTGCCAGCAGCCTAACAGGGAGTCAGCCCCAGCATTTT.

This chain uses TRBV29-1 with TRBJ2-2; 11 positions match TRBD1. The CDR3 runs to 20 residues. V lost 1 base, J lost 7 bases, and 20 bases stayed unmatched. The V gene's germline CDR1 is SQVTM and CDR2 ANQGSEA. The CDR3 reads CSVEAGFGQGAPGGDGELFF. The CDR3 coding sequence is TGCAGCGTTGAAGCGGGTTTTGGACAGGGGGCCCCCGGTGGTGACGGGGAGCTGTTTTTT.

The chain is built from TRBV6-5 and TRBJ1-2, with D perhaps TRBD1 (5 bases). Deletions cut 8 bases from V and 4 bases from J, with 11 bases between. Germline lookup yields CDR1 MNHEY and CDR2 SVGAGI. This CDR3 comprises 12 residues. The CDR3 here is CASWAGTYGYTF. CDR3 nucleotides: TGTGCCAGCTGGGCAGGGACCTATGGCTACACCTTC.

This chain connects TRBV7-9 to TRBJ1-2; D gene ambiguous. This CDR3 is built from 13 residues. Trimming pared 5 bases from V and 4 bases from J, leaving 11 bases between. Germline CDR1 reads SEHNR; CDR2 reads FQNEAQ (reference sequence). The CDR3 sequence: CASSPLPGYGYTF. As DNA, the CDR3 is TGTGCCAGCAGCCCTCTTCCGGGCTATGGCTACACCTTC.

The CDR3 DNA sequence: TGTGCCAGCAGCCAAGACCTCAGGGGTGCTACACCCCTCCACTTT. It codes for CASSQDLRGATPLHF. The gene calls are TRBV3-1 (or the pseudogene TRBV3-2) and TRBJ1-6, with D perhaps TRBD1 (6 bases). Germline lookup yields CDR1 LGHDT and CDR2 YNNKEL (reference sequence). This CDR3 is built from 15 residues. The germline V and J ends were trimmed by 0 bases and 11 bases, with 14 bases remaining between them.

The chain couples TRBV14 to TRBJ1-1; D not resolved. The CDR3 has 13 amino acids. Germline V gene lookup returns CDR1 SGHDN and CDR2 FVKESK. V lost 4 bases to trimming and J lost 0 bases, with 6 bases between them. This CDR3 is CASSRTVNTEAFF. CDR3 DNA: TGTGCCAGCAGCCGGACCGTGAACACTGAAGCTTTCTTT.

This chain joins TRBV4-2 and TRBJ1-1, with 8 nucleotides matching TRBD1. CDR3 length: 15 amino acids. CDR1 and CDR2 from the germline V gene are LGHNA and YNFKEQ. The ends lost 3 bases at V and 3 bases at J; junction bases unmatched: 6. CDR3: CASSHQGAGDTEAFF. CDR3 sequence (DNA): TGTGCCAGCAGCCACCAGGGGGCTGGGGACACTGAAGCTTTCTTT.

This chain uses TRBV7-2 with TRBJ2-3; tentatively, D is TRBD1 or TRBD2 (5 bases each). This CDR3 comprises 14 residues. The germline gives CDR1 SGHTA, CDR2 FQGNSA. Trimming left V 5 bases short and J 10 bases short, with 19 bases between. In DNA, the CDR3 is TGTGCCAGCAGCCCAGAATCCTCAGGGCGGGCGCAGTATTTT. Its protein is CASSPESSGRAQYF.

This clone was detected only once. This chain connects TRBV19 to TRBJ2-7, with D unclear. Germline CDR1 reads LNHDA; CDR2 reads SQIVND (reference sequence). The CDR3 length is 13 residues. V was cut by 3 bases and J by 6 bases, with 12 bases left in between. CDR3 in DNA: TGTGCCAGTAGTATGTTAAGAGCCGGCGAGCAGTACTTC. Translated, it gives CASSMLRAGEQYF.

This chain joins TRBV3-1 (or the pseudogene TRBV3-2) and TRBJ1-1; D is uncertain. The CDR3 covers 17 residues. The V end was cut by 0 bases, the J end by 3 bases, with 17 bases between. Germline CDR1 and CDR2: LGHDT and YNNKEL (reference sequence). The CDR3 spells CASSQDWAGERDTEAFF. DNA of the CDR3: TGTGCCAGCAGCCAAGATTGGGCAGGAGAAAGGGACACTGAAGCTTTCTTT.

V is TRBV7-6 and J is TRBJ1-1; D gene uncertain. Looked up from germline, CDR1 is SGHVS and CDR2 is FNYEAQ. This CDR3 comprises 13 residues. Trimming pared 1 base from V and 1 base from J, leaving 4 bases between. The CDR3 sequence: CASSLVKNTEAFF. The DNA for the CDR3 is TGTGCCAGCAGCTTAGTCAAGAACACTGAAGCTTTCTTT. Full variable domain (outside the CDR3, taken from reference TRBV7-6 and TRBJ1-1): GAGVSQSPRYKVTKRGQDVALRCDPISGHVSLYWYRQALGQGPEFLTYFNYEAQQDKSGLPNDRFSAERPEGSISTLTIQRTEQRDSAMYRCASSLVKNTEAFFGQGTRLTVV.